Listed below are T cell receptor beta chains from one sample, sequenced in a study of regulatory T cells in long-lasting Graves disease. TCRdb passed the multiplex PCR reads through MiXCR, listing each CDR3 protein once. The sample carries 300,000 to 350,000 distinct CDR3 sequences, around 20% recorded once. The material sequenced was peripheral blood mononuclear cells (PBMCs), taken when the disease was refractory, from a patient treated with antithyroid drugs. Receptor source: a female donor with Graves disease. CDR3s include the opening cysteine and the closing phenylalanine or tryptophan. The order of the fields is V gene, D gene, J gene, clone size, CDR3 protein, CDR3 DNA. A D gene is named only where the DNA matches it firmly. Some rows have no size entry. The others give once, few or many, or a class for an expanded clone.

TRBV7-3	NA	TRBJ1-5	many	CASSLTTSNQPQHF	TGTGCCAGCAGCTTAACGACGAGCAATCAGCCCCAGCATTTT
TRBV4-3	NA	TRBJ1-4	NA	CASSQVLGTRDEKLFF	TGCGCCAGCAGCCAAGTTTTGGGGACGCGCGACGAAAAACTGTTTTTT
TRBV6-1	TRBD1	TRBJ2-7	NA	CASRPAGTGAYEQYF	TGTGCCAGCAGACCCGCCGGGACAGGGGCCTACGAGCAGTACTTC
TRBV28	NA	TRBJ2-2	many	CASSSPGNTGELFF	TGTGCCAGCAGTTCGCCAGGGAACACCGGGGAGCTGTTTTTT
TRBV20-1	TRBD1	TRBJ2-7	NA	CSARDKDRLREQYF	TGCAGTGCTAGAGACAAGGACAGGCTTAGGGAGCAGTACTTC
TRBV7-9	NA	TRBJ2-5	many	CASSASWGNQETQYF	TGTGCCAGCAGCGCGAGTTGGGGGAACCAAGAGACCCAGTACTTC
TRBV4-3	NA	TRBJ1-2	NA	CASSQDPAGKYGYTF	TGCGCCAGCAGCCAAGATCCCGCAGGGAAGTATGGCTACACCTTC
TRBV12-5	TRBD1	TRBJ2-5	many	CASGLSTGGAIETQYF	TGTGCTAGTGGTTTGTCTACAGGGGGCGCGATAGAGACCCAGTACTTC
TRBV5-1	NA	TRBJ1-2	NA	CASSSSRHSDNYGYTF	TGCGCCAGCAGTTCTTCCCGTCACTCCGATAACTATGGCTACACCTTC
TRBV7-2	NA	TRBJ1-2	many	CASNSPPGRTGYGYTF	TGTGCCAGCAACTCCCCCCCAGGGCGAACCGGCTATGGCTACACCTTC
TRBV19	NA	TRBJ1-4	NA	CASSLEFGKLFF	TGTGCCAGTAGTCTGGAGTTTGGAAAACTGTTTTTT
TRBV7-8	TRBD1	TRBJ1-5	many	CASSVGTGRSNQPQHF	TGTGCCAGCAGCGTAGGGACAGGACGTAGCAATCAGCCCCAGCATTTT
TRBV7-9	NA	TRBJ1-4	many	CASSLSTAFNEKLFF	TGTGCCAGCAGCTTATCGACAGCCTTCAATGAAAAACTGTTTTTT
TRBV5-1	NA	TRBJ2-7	NA	CASSLAPRAGRSERTTYEQYF	TGCGCCAGCAGCTTGGCCCCGAGGGCGGGACGGAGCGAGCGTACCACCTACGAGCAGTACTTC
TRBV12-3/TRBV12-4	NA	TRBJ2-7	many	CASRLGGTVGYEQYF	TGTGCCAGCAGGCTCGGGGGGACAGTGGGATACGAGCAGTACTTC
TRBV20-1	TRBD1	TRBJ1-5	many	CSAPGQGGQPQHF	TGCAGTGCACCTGGACAGGGTGGTCAGCCCCAGCATTTT
TRBV24-1	NA	TRBJ1-2	NA	CATRDTTDLYGYTF	TGTGCCACCAGGGATACGACAGACCTATATGGCTACACCTTC
TRBV7-2	NA	TRBJ2-2	few	CASSPLTRGVTGELFF	TGTGCCAGCAGCCCCCTCACTAGAGGTGTCACCGGGGAGCTGTTTTTT
TRBV5-1	NA	TRBJ2-7	few	CASSGTRGDYEQYF	TGCGCCAGCAGCGGGACTCGAGGGGACTACGAGCAGTACTTC
TRBV5-1	NA	TRBJ1-5	many	CASSLGDGNQPQHF	TGCGCCAGCAGCTTGGGTGACGGCAATCAGCCCCAGCATTTT
TRBV9	TRBD1	TRBJ2-2	NA	CASSHRTGLNTGELFF	TGTGCCAGCAGCCATAGGACAGGGTTGAACACCGGGGAGCTGTTTTTT
TRBV11-2	TRBD1	TRBJ1-5	many	CASSLGGQGYQPQHF	TGTGCCAGCAGCTTGGGGGGACAGGGCTATCAGCCCCAGCATTTT
TRBV6-1	NA	TRBJ2-5	many	CASSEFFQGGGETQYF	TGTGCCAGCAGTGAATTTTTCCAGGGAGGAGGAGAGACCCAGTACTTC
TRBV9	NA	TRBJ1-1	many	CASSVEAMGNTEAFF	TGTGCCAGCAGCGTTGAAGCTATGGGGAACACTGAAGCTTTCTTT